This passage covers 7 T cell receptor beta chains from one sample sequenced in a study of T cells in women clearing cervical HPV infection. This table comes from immunoSEQ multiplex PCR, and its TCRdb copy is limited to in-frame clones, with some not included. The data show around 30,000 clones, and the top ten clones hold 7.8%. Sequencing input: blood buffy coat. All receptors come from a woman aged 18 to 75 with a cervical HPV16 infection that either progressed to CIN3+ or cleared (not recorded which).

As concerns this clone: The sequence runs out 3 residues before the end of the CDR3; the remainder is reconstructed from the germline J gene. This chain uses TRBV5-1 with TRBJ1-1, with D perhaps matching TRBD1 (6 bases). CDR3 length equals 14 residues. From germline, CDR1 is SGHRS and CDR2 YFSETQ. V was clipped by 5 bases and J by 3 bases, with 14 bases between them. The CDR3 protein is CASRLTAGDTEAFF. Incomplete CDR3 DNA: TGCGCCAGCAGGCTGACAGCAGGGGACACTGAA.

Judged by frequency, this clone is large (0.1 to 1%). The observed sequence ends 3 residues before the CDR3 terminus, with the missing tail filled in from the germline J gene. The chain is built from TRBV7-6 and TRBJ2-3, with 9 bases lining up with TRBD2. Per germline, CDR1 SGHVS and CDR2 FNYEAQ. There are 17 residues in the CDR3. V dropped 0 bases and J dropped 4; count of bases not matched to a gene: 8. The CDR3 loop reads CASSLAYAGGPSDTQYF. The sequenced part of the CDR3 DNA is TGTGCCAGCAGCTTAGCATACGCGGGAGGGCCATCAGATACG.

A remark on this clone: The read terminates 3 residues before the CDR3 end, so the remaining end is supplied by the germline J gene. This chain connects TRBV12-3 or TRBV12-4 to TRBJ2-1, with TRBD2 matching over 9 bases. Losses at the gene ends were 6 bases for V and 5 bases for J; bases not matched to a gene: 8. This CDR3 has 15 amino acids. The CDR3 is CASSPWRGGHNEQFF. The part of the CDR3 DNA that was read is TGTGCCAGCAGCCCCTGGCGGGGGGGCCACAATGAG.

As for this clone: The read halts 3 residues ahead of the CDR3 end, with the missing end drawn from the germline J gene. The chain links TRBV7-9 to TRBJ2-1, with D perhaps matching TRBD1 (6 bases). V lost 6 bases and J 5 bases, leaving 17 bases between the germline ends. The CDR3 length is 15 residues. Germline lookup yields CDR1 SEHNR and CDR2 FQNEAQ (reference sequence). The CDR3 bases that were read are TGTGCCAGCAGAAAACAGGGTCATGGGGACAATGAG. It encodes CASRKQGHGDNE. The CDR3, in full, reads CASRKQGHGDNEQFF.

As regards this clone: The read gets to within 3 residues of the CDR3 end, and the germline J gene fills in the rest. The J gene is TRBJ2-1, the V gene TRBV20-1; 7 bases map to TRBD2. This CDR3 comprises 14 residues. The V segment lost 6 bases and the J segment 3 bases; nucleotides outside the gene matches: 8. Germline V gene sequence: CDR1 DFQATT, CDR2 SNEGSKA (reference sequence). The CDR3 DNA, read in part, is TGCAGTGCGTTGAAGCGGGATAGCTACAATGAG. As protein: CSALKRDSYNE. The CDR3 as a whole reads CSALKRDSYNEQFF.

In the case of this clone: The read terminates 3 residues before the CDR3 end, so the remaining end is supplied by the germline J gene. This sequence joins TRBV5-1 and TRBJ2-1; 11 nucleotides line up with TRBD2. Germline CDR1 SGHRS, CDR2 YFSETQ. The CDR3 runs 15 residues. Trimming removed 2 bases from V and 8 bases from J; junction bases left unmatched: 6. The CDR3 sequence: CASSFTSGGMYEQFF. The CDR3 DNA, read in part, is TGCGCCAGCAGCTTCACTAGCGGGGGTATGTATGAG.

The part of the CDR3 DNA that was read is TGCGCCAGCAGCCAAGGCGAGGGGGCCTACGAG. Its translation: CASSQGEGAYE. In full, the CDR3 reads CASSQGEGAYEQYF. The chain uses TRBV4-1 and TRBJ2-7, with D possibly TRBD1 on 6 matching bases. The read terminates 3 residues ahead of where the CDR3 ends, so the germline J gene completes it. The CDR3 extends over 14 amino acids. V was pared by 1 base and J by 2 bases, with 9 bases between. Germline V gives CDR1 MGHRA, CDR2 YSYEKL.